This TCR beta chain was recorded in a study of cytomegalovirus exposure and HLA in healthy donors. PCR involved 60 Vbeta and 13 Jbeta primers. Method: immunoSEQ multiplex PCR; TCRdb's copy keeps in-frame clones and lacks some. Of about 190,000 clones listed, almost 80% are singletons. Comment on this clone: Its target is unknown.

Germline V gene data show CDR1 as SQVTM and CDR2 as ANQGSEA. The CDR3 consists of 16 residues. V lost 3 bases, J lost 0 bases, and 17 bases lay in between. Points from the study as a whole: Among TCR beta chains, those listed as cytomegalovirus-associated numbered more than 150.

This chain uses TRBV29-1 with TRBJ1-2; tentatively, D is TRBD1 (6 bases). This sequence was found in a woman under 30 in good health and CMV-seronegative. Sequenced: PBMCs. The CDR3: CSVEGWTAPSNYGYTF. The CDR3 nucleotides are TGCAGCGTTGAGGGTTGGACAGCTCCATCTAACTATGGCTACACCTTC.